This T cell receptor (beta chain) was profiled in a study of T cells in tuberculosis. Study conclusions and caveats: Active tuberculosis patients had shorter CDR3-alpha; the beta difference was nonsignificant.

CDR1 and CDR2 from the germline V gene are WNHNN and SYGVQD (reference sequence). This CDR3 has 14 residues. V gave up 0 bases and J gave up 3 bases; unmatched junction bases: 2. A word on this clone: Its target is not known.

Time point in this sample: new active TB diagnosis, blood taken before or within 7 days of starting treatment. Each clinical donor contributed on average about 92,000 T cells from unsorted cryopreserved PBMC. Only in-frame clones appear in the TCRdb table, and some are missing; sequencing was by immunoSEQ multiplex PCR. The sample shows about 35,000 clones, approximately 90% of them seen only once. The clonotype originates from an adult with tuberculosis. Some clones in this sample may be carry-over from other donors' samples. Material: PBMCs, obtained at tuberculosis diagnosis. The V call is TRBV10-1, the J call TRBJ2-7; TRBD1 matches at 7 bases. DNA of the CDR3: TGCGCCAGCAGTGAGTCGACAGGGCGCTACGAGCAGTACTTC. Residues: CASSESTGRYEQYF.